This TCR beta chain stems from a study of vaccination effects on CD4 cells after COVID-19 (dated by TCRdb to between 2022 and 2023). For the wider study: In the ViraFEST assay, PBMC were stimulated with viral peptide pools, and TCR sequencing was then used to find antigen-specific CD4+ T cell clonotypes based on their expansion. A total of approximately 9 COVID-19 convalescent patients and a few SARS-CoV-2-naive healthy vaccine recipients were included in the full study. In the study, cultures from other donors were sequenced using the Oncomine TCR Beta short-read assay on an Illumina iSeq 100. SARS-CoV-2 spike-specific CD4+ TCR repertoires were compared before and after mRNA vaccination in COVID-19 convalescent patients and in infection-naive vaccine recipients. A few million PBMC per well were cultured with 10 ug/ml peptides in IMDM containing around 5% human AB serum, approximately 9.9 IU/ml IL-2 and gentamicin. Across the study, the median time from the second dose to post-vaccine sampling was 72 days (range 14 to 241). Overall results and qualifications from the work: At late post-vaccination timepoints, both infection-induced and vaccine-induced clones showed marked clonal contraction, consistent with waning T cell responses. Among healthy vaccine recipients, nearly all vaccine-induced clones were SARS-CoV-2 mono-reactive, and just 1 of 255 was cross-reactive with common cold coronaviruses. Only a small number of convalescent patients were included, and no early post-infection timepoints were available, which limited the study.

A note on this clone: Its antigen has not been determined. The input lacks base qualities; no much larger clone sits a single base away.

The CDR3 sequence holds 14 residues, the cysteine and phenylalanine included. Only the CDR3 DNA is retained, 42 bases long and in frame from the first base. V drops 1 base and J drops 11 bases, leaving 20 bases in between. CDR1 and CDR2 are read off the germline V gene as SQVTM and ANQGSEA. After more than nine days of culture, CD4+ T cells were isolated with the EasySep CD4+ T cell isolation kit. Each participant got two doses of an mRNA SARS-CoV-2 vaccine, either BNT162b2 or mRNA-1273. Healthy vaccine recipients had no prior SARS-CoV-2 infection, confirmed by negative nucleocapsid antibodies before and after vaccination. Half of the culture medium was replaced with fresh IL-2-containing medium on days 3 and 7. Unless noted otherwise, every peptide stimulation condition was cultured in triplicate wells. Using Ficoll-Paque Plus gradient centrifugation, PBMC were separated from whole blood and then either used fresh or cryopreserved at -140C. The QIAamp micro DNA kit was used to extract genomic DNA from the cultured CD4+ T cells.

The library came from the immunoSEQ multiplex PCR assay. TCR beta CDR3 sequencing was performed on DNA from the cultured, isolated CD4+ T cells. Concerning the study's data processing: Non-productive TCR sequences were removed, reads were trimmed to the CDR3 region, and CDR3s of at least 7 amino acids were retained. Antigen-specific clonotypes were identified with the MANAFEST web app by comparing expansion in peptide wells against reference cultures. To be called positive, a clone needed expansion at FDR<0.05 compared with the reference and with all other wells, an odds ratio greater than 5, and a frequency greater than 0.1% in two replicate wells. A clonotype was called cross-reactive if it was significantly expanded both in SARS-CoV-2 spike wells and in at least one common cold coronavirus spike condition. Using the stringdist R package, CDR3 similarity was measured by Levenshtein distance, and unrooted trees were constructed with ape in R 3.6.1. Not all clones reach the TCRdb copy of this immuneACCESS table, which keeps in-frame sequences only. Checked studies attribute under half of the gap to unresolved V genes and leave the rest unexplained. V and J calls and clone size are as listed in that table; D and trimming were resolved from the DNA. This sample comprises more than 55,000 clones, approximately 80% of them detected only once. Of the sample, about 4.5% is held by the ten largest clones.

The sequencing here drew on CD4+ T cells from PBMCs cultured without peptide, taken after COVID-19 vaccination. The V and J segments used are TRBV29-1 and TRBJ1-1; the D region possibly corresponds to TRBD1 (6 bases align). This TCR was recovered from a human donor who received a COVID-19 vaccine. Here is the DNA: TGCAGCGTTGAAGGAGGGGGGATGTGGAAGGATGCTTTCTTT. Translated, this is CSVEGGGMWKDAFF.